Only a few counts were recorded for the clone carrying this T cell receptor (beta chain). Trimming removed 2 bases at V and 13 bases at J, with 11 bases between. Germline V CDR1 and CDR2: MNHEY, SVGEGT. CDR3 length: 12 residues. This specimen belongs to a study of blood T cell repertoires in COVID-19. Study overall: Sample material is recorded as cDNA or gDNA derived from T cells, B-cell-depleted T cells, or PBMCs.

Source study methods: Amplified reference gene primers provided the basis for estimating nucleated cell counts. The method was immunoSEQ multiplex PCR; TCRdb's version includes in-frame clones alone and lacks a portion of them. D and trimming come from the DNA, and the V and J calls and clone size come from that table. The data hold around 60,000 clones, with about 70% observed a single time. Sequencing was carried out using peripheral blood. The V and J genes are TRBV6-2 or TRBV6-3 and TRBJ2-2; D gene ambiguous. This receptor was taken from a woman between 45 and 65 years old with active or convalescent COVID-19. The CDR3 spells CASSYPLVGLFF. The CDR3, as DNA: TGTGCCAGCAGTTACCCCCTAGTTGGGCTGTTTTTT.